This T cell receptor beta chain is from a study of T cell changes during pregnancy in multiple sclerosis (dated by TCRdb to the late 2010s). For context, the study as a whole: Changes in the T cell repertoire over the course of pregnancy were examined in this study in women with multiple sclerosis.

Note on this clone: The specificity of this receptor is unknown. No quality values exist for individual bases; no much larger clone is one base distant.

Libraries came from the immunoSEQ multiplex PCR assay. TCRdb mirrors the immuneACCESS table, restricted to in-frame sequences. Some clones are absent from its copies; in checked studies, under half trace to an unresolved V gene, and the reason for the others is unknown. In this sample the table shows 95,000 to 150,000 clones, approximately 93% of which occur a single time. Of the sample, roughly 6% is held by the ten largest clones. The CDR3 measures 15 amino acids from cysteine to phenylalanine. Here the CDR3 DNA is all that survives: 45 bases in frame from base 1. The germline V gene (reference sequence) specifies LNHDA as CDR1 and SQIVND as CDR2. V is cut back by 7 bases and J by 7 bases, with 12 bases in the junction unmatched.

The sequence was collected from a female donor with multiple sclerosis, enrolled in a pregnancy study. The chain employs TRBV19 and TRBJ2-7, with 11 bases in between that match TRBD1. This sample comprised peripheral blood, obtained before pregnancy. Here is the DNA: TGTGCCAGTACCCCCGGACAGGGGGCTCTCGGGGAGCAGTACTTC. This is translated as CASTPGQGALGEQYF.